These 26 T cell receptor beta chains were sequenced from one sample in a study of T cell responses to AZD1222 COVID-19 vaccine. TCRdb's table, derived via immunoSEQ multiplex PCR, lists solely in-frame clones and lacks some. Here the sample spans around 95,000 clones, around 90% being singletons. Sequencing used peripheral blood, obtained on day 0 of AZD1222 vaccination. The receptor source for this set is an adult in good health.

The count of this clone is one. The V call is TRBV18, the J call TRBJ2-5; D uncertain. CDR3 length equals 15 residues. V was shortened by 0 bases and J by 4 bases, with 12 bases between the two germline ends. Per germline, CDR1 KGHSH and CDR2 LQKENI. The CDR3 nucleotides are TGTGCCAGCTCACCACCGAGCAGCATTGGAGAGACCCAGTACTTC. The encoded protein is CASSPPSSIGETQYF.

This chain connects TRBV6-6 to TRBJ2-1; the D gene is possibly TRBD1 (5 bases). V was clipped by 1 base and J by 5 bases, with 12 bases between them. CDR1 is MNHNY and CDR2 is SVGAGI in the germline V gene (reference sequence). This CDR3 region has 15 residues. CDR3: CASSYFLGVHNEQFF. The CDR3 DNA reads as TGTGCCAGCAGTTACTTCTTAGGGGTTCACAATGAGCAGTTCTTC.

The rearrangement uses TRBV6-5 and TRBJ2-5, with TRBD2 matching over 8 bases. The CDR3 spans 14 residues. Germline V CDR1 and CDR2: MNHEY, SVGAGI. The V gene end was trimmed by 4 bases and the J gene end by 4 bases; junction bases not matched to a gene: 5. CDR3 protein: CASSSGGFGETQYF. The CDR3 DNA reads TGTGCCAGCAGTTCGGGGGGGTTTGGAGAGACCCAGTACTTC.

The chain carries TRBV5-4 and TRBJ2-1; 7 nucleotides align to TRBD1. The ends lost 5 bases at V and 5 bases at J; junction bases unmatched: 13. The germline V gene encodes CDR1 SGHNT and CDR2 YYREEE (reference sequence). CDR3 size: 16 residues. The CDR3 loop is CASSPGRDRVNNEQFF. The CDR3 DNA reads as TGTGCCAGCAGTCCGGGCCGGGACAGAGTAAACAATGAGCAGTTCTTC.

This rearrangement joins TRBV29-1 to TRBJ2-2, with 7 nucleotides matching TRBD1. The CDR3 length is 12 residues. V shed 6 bases and J 5 bases; nucleotides not matched to a gene: 3. Germline CDR1 SQVTM, CDR2 ANQGSEA. CDR3 region: CSVVRGTGELFF. The CDR3 DNA reads TGCAGCGTCGTCAGGGGGACCGGGGAGCTGTTTTTT.

V is TRBV4-1 and J is TRBJ2-7; possible D gene TRBD2, 5 bases. The CDR3 has 15 amino acids. V was cut by 0 bases and J by 0 bases, with 9 bases left in between. Germline loops: CDR1 MGHRA, CDR2 YSYEKL. CDR3 in DNA: TGCGCCAGCAGCCAAGACCCTACTAGCTCCTACGAGCAGTACTTC. Amino acid sequence: CASSQDPTSSYEQYF.

The V and J genes are TRBV19 and TRBJ2-6; no clear D gene. V lost 6 bases to trimming and J lost 0 bases, with 6 bases between them. The CDR3 loop spans 14 amino acids. The germline gives CDR1 LNHDA, CDR2 SQIVND (reference sequence). The DNA of the CDR3 is TGTGCCAGTAGAGACCTCTCTGGGGCCAACGTCCTGACTTTC. Protein: CASRDLSGANVLTF.

This chain joins TRBV7-8 and TRBJ2-1, with 12 nucleotides matching TRBD2. The V gene end was trimmed by 4 bases and the J gene end by 2 bases; junction bases not matched to a gene: 6. Germline CDR1 and CDR2: SGHVS and FQNEAQ. There are 17 residues in the CDR3. The CDR3 reads CASSSVLAGGPYNEQFF. The CDR3 DNA is TGTGCCAGCAGCTCTGTACTAGCGGGAGGCCCCTACAATGAGCAGTTCTTC.

The rearrangement joins TRBV6-5 to TRBJ1-6, with 7 bases lining up with TRBD1. With 10 bases clipped from V and 7 bases from J, the junction kept 7 bases outside the gene matches. Germline V CDR1 and CDR2: MNHEY, SVGAGI. The CDR3 sequence is 13 residues long. CDR3 nucleotides: TGTGCCACTCGACAGGGAACAAATTCACCCCTCCACTTT. It specifies CATRQGTNSPLHF.

This chain connects TRBV28 to TRBJ1-3; 7 bases are shared with TRBD1. The ends lost 6 bases at V and 7 bases at J; junction bases unmatched: 15. The CDR3 has 16 residues. Germline values: CDR1 MDHEN, CDR2 SYDVKM. The CDR3, as DNA: TGTGCCAGCAGCCGTAAGGGGGACAGAGTCGGGAACACCATATATTTT. Protein product: CASSRKGDRVGNTIYF.

In nucleotides, the CDR3 is TGTGCCAGCAGCGTCGGGACAGGGTTTAATGAAAAACTGTTTTTT. This translates into CASSVGTGFNEKLFF. The chain employs TRBV9 and TRBJ1-4; 9 bases are shared with TRBD1. J lost 4 bases, V lost 2 bases, and 3 bases had no gene match. CDR1 and CDR2 (germline): SGDLS, YYNGEE. CDR3 length equals 15 residues.

This chain uses TRBV28 with TRBJ1-5; the D is unclear. The CDR3 contains 17 residues. The V end lost 1 base, the J end lost 0 bases, and 13 bases lay between the germline ends. Germline assignment: CDR1 MDHEN and CDR2 SYDVKM. This CDR3 reads CASSLSAGFYSNQPQHF. CDR3 nucleotides: TGTGCCAGCAGTTTATCGGCAGGTTTCTATAGCAATCAGCCCCAGCATTTT.

The chain employs TRBV9 and TRBJ1-1; no firm D call. Germline V gene lookup returns CDR1 SGDLS and CDR2 YYNGEE. The CDR3 loop spans 16 amino acids. V was pared by 4 bases and J by 0 bases, with 16 bases between. The CDR3 nucleotides are TGTGCCAGCAGCCCTCACCCAAGGCCGATGAACACTGAAGCTTTCTTT. It specifies CASSPHPRPMNTEAFF.

The V and J genes are TRBV28 and TRBJ1-1; 9 bases align to TRBD1. The germline V gene encodes CDR1 MDHEN and CDR2 SYDVKM. With 1 base clipped from V and 4 bases from J, the junction kept 4 bases outside the gene matches. The CDR3 is 15 residues long. The CDR3 region has the DNA TGTGCCAGCAGTTTATCGGGACAGGGCTCCACTGAAGCTTTCTTT. Its protein product is CASSLSGQGSTEAFF.

The J gene is TRBJ1-3, the V gene TRBV11-2; no firm D call. V lost 3 bases to trimming and J lost 2 bases, with 5 bases between them. Looked up from germline, CDR1 is SGHAT and CDR2 is FQNNGV. This CDR3 region has 13 residues. CDR3 sequence (DNA): TGTGCCAGCAGCTTTAAACCTGGAAACACCATATATTTT. Its translation: CASSFKPGNTIYF.

The V call is TRBV30, the J call TRBJ1-6; a possible D gene is TRBD1 (5 bases). The CDR3 covers 14 residues. V was trimmed by 2 bases and J by 5 bases, leaving 10 bases between them. Germline V gene sequence: CDR1 GTSNPN, CDR2 SVGIG (reference sequence). The CDR3 loop is CAWSQGLHNSPLHF. The CDR3 DNA reads TGTGCCTGGAGTCAGGGCCTTCATAATTCACCCCTCCACTTT.

This rearrangement joins TRBV29-1 to TRBJ1-5, with 10 bases identical to TRBD1. This CDR3 is 14 amino acids long. Germline CDR1 and CDR2: SQVTM and ANQGSEA. V lost 4 bases and J lost 3; bases outside the gene matches: 3. The CDR3 loop is CSVGDRGNNQPQHF. CDR3 DNA: TGCAGCGTTGGGGACAGGGGAAACAATCAGCCCCAGCATTTT.

The chain recombines TRBV19 with TRBJ2-6, with D perhaps TRBD1 (6 bases). The V and J ends lost 4 bases and 0 bases respectively, with 22 bases between them. This CDR3 contains 20 residues. Germline-derived CDR1 and CDR2 are LNHDA and SQIVND (reference sequence). CDR3 loop: CASSTESYYGQSSGANVLTF. The CDR3 DNA reads TGTGCCAGTAGTACCGAGTCATATTATGGACAGAGCTCTGGGGCCAACGTCCTGACTTTC.

The chain combines TRBV4-2 with TRBJ2-1, with 7 bases identical to TRBD2. The CDR3 runs to 16 residues. The V segment lost 1 base and the J segment 3 bases; nucleotides outside the gene matches: 6. Germline CDR1 reads LGHNA; CDR2 reads YNFKEQ. This CDR3 is CASSQVFRDYYNEQFF. In nucleotides, the CDR3 is TGTGCCAGCAGCCAAGTCTTCCGGGACTACTACAATGAGCAGTTCTTC.

This clone was seen a single time. V and J are TRBV11-1 and TRBJ2-1; TRBD1 matches 9 bases. Germline CDR1 SGHAT, CDR2 FQDESV (reference sequence). After removal of 4 bases from V and 3 bases from J, the junction contained 4 bases not matched to a gene. The CDR3 contains 15 residues. CDR3 bases: TGTGCCAGCAGCTCCCGGGACAGGGTCTACAATGAGCAGTTCTTC. It encodes CASSSRDRVYNEQFF. The full variable domain, completed using reference TRBV11-1 and TRBJ2-1, is EAEVAQSPRYKITEKSQAVAFWCDPISGHATLYWYRQILGQGPELLVQFQDESVVDDSQLPKDRFSAERLKGVDSTLKIQPAELGDSAMYLCASSSRDRVYNEQFFGPGTRLTVL.

This chain uses TRBV29-1 with TRBJ2-7; 12 bases are a match to TRBD2. V lost 6 bases and J lost 6; bases outside the gene matches: 6. Germline V gene lookup returns CDR1 SQVTM and CDR2 ANQGSEA. The CDR3 sequence is 13 residues long. CDR3: CSVASGRDGEQYF. The CDR3 coding sequence is TGCAGCGTGGCTAGCGGGAGGGATGGCGAGCAGTACTTC.

This rearrangement joins TRBV13 to TRBJ1-3, with D tentatively TRBD1 (6 bases). This CDR3 has 16 amino acids. Germline loops: CDR1 PRHDT, CDR2 FYEKMQ (reference sequence). V was cut by 6 bases and J by 0 bases, with 15 bases left in between. The CDR3 sequence is CASSKGVVGSGNTIYF. CDR3 DNA sequence: TGTGCCAGCAGTAAGGGGGTGGTTGGCTCTGGAAACACCATATATTTT.

The chain recombines TRBV28 with TRBJ2-1; 11 bases match TRBD2. This CDR3 has 17 amino acids. Trimming cost V 7 bases and J 2 bases; bases outside gene matches: 10. Germline lookup yields CDR1 MDHEN and CDR2 SYDVKM. The CDR3: CASKGPTSGDPYNEQFF. The CDR3 DNA reads TGTGCCAGCAAAGGACCGACTAGCGGGGATCCCTACAATGAGCAGTTCTTC.

This sequence joins TRBV7-9 and TRBJ2-4; D remains unclear. Trimming took 1 base from V and 5 from J, leaving 12 bases between them. Germline V lookup: CDR1 SEHNR, CDR2 FQNEAQ (reference sequence). This CDR3 has 15 amino acids. The CDR3 nucleotides read TGTGCCAGCAGCTTAGGTTGGTTGTTGGAAAACATTCAGTACTTC. This sequence encodes CASSLGWLLENIQYF.

This clone was counted once. This chain links TRBV5-6 with TRBJ1-5; D call uncertain. The ends were cut back, 2 bases at V and 3 bases at J, with 9 bases in the middle. Germline V gene data show CDR1 as SGHDT and CDR2 as YYEEEE. This CDR3 comprises 14 residues. CDR3 sequence reads: CASSFSRNNQPQHF. For the CDR3, the DNA is TGTGCCAGCAGCTTCTCCAGAAACAATCAGCCCCAGCATTTT.

The rearrangement uses TRBV25-1 and TRBJ1-1; 9 bases fit TRBD1. Losses at the gene ends were 4 bases for V and 4 bases for J; bases not matched to a gene: 7. The CDR3 has 15 amino acids. Germline V CDR1 and CDR2: MGHDK, SYGVNS. In nucleotides, the CDR3 is TGTGCCAGCAGTGTTAGGACAGGGGTTGGCACTGAAGCTTTCTTT. It specifies CASSVRTGVGTEAFF. Full variable domain (remainder filled in from reference TRBV25-1 and TRBJ1-1): EADIYQTPRYLVIGTGKKITLECSQTMGHDKMYWYQQDPGMELHLIHYSYGVNSTEKGDLSSESTVSRIRTEHFPLTLESARPSHTSQYLCASSVRTGVGTEAFFGQGTRLTVV.